This T cell receptor beta chain was observed in a study of metastatic and nonmetastatic thyroid tumors. Notes on the study in general: Relative to benign nodules, malignant thyroid tumors were reportedly characterized by significantly elevated TCR beta diversity in blood and tumor.

All patients were untreated before thyroid surgery. CDR3 length: 15 residues. Germline-derived CDR1 and CDR2 are LNHNV and YYDKDF (reference sequence). Trimming took off 5 bases at V and 9 bases at J, with 22 bases between the two ends. Turning to this clone: Its target is unknown.

Via MiXCR, TCRdb re-called the PCR reads. The table lists about 26,000 clones, 14% to 15% of them singletons. The source is a female donor with papillary thyroid cancer or a benign thyroid nodule (not recorded which). Some clones in this sample may be carry-over from other donors' samples. The rearrangement joins TRBV15 to TRBJ1-2, with D possibly TRBD1 on 5 matching bases. Sequenced sample: blood. CDR3 loop: CATSYRRQGRDCYTF. CDR3 sequence (DNA): TGTGCCACCAGCTATCGAAGGCAGGGTCGGGACTGCTACACCTTC.